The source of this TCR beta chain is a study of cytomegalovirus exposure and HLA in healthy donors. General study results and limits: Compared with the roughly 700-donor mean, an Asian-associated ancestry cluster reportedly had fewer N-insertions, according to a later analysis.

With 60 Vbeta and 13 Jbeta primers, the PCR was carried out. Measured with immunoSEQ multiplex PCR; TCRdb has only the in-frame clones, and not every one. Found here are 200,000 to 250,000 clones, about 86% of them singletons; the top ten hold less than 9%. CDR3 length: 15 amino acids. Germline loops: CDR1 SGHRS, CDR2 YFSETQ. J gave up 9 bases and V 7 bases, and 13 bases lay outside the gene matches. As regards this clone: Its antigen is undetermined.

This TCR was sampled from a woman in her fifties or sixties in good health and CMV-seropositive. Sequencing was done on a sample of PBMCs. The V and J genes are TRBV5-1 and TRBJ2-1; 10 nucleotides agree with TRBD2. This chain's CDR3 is CASGTSGRARGEQFF. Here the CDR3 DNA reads TGCGCCAGCGGGACGAGCGGGAGGGCGAGGGGTGAGCAGTTCTTC. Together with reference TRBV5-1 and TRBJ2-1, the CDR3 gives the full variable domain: KAGVTQTPRYLIKTRGQQVTLSCSPISGHRSVSWYQQTPGQGLQFLFEYFSETQRNKGNFPGRFSGRQFSNSRSEMNVSTLELGDSALYLCASGTSGRARGEQFFGPGTRLTVL.